The 4 T cell receptor beta chains given below trace back to one sample, sequenced in a study of T cell changes during pregnancy in multiple sclerosis. Repertoires were generated with immunoSEQ multiplex PCR, while TCRdb's copy carries only in-frame clones and drops some. The table lists 75,000 to 100,000 clones, 90% to 95% of them singletons, with around 2.1% in the top ten. Material: peripheral blood, obtained after pregnancy. The receptor source for this set is a female donor in good health, enrolled as a control in a pregnancy study.

The gene calls are TRBV7-9 and TRBJ1-3; D is uncertain. The CDR3 sequence is 14 residues long. CDR1 and CDR2 (germline): SEHNR, FQNEAQ (reference sequence). Trimming removed 0 bases from V and 2 bases from J, with 5 bases in between. Here the CDR3 DNA reads TGTGCCAGCAGCTTAGCGCGCACTGGAAACACCATATATTTT. Translated: CASSLARTGNTIYF.

The V and J genes are TRBV18 and TRBJ2-7; perhaps TRBD1 as D (6 bases). Germline loops: CDR1 KGHSH, CDR2 LQKENI. V dropped 4 bases and J dropped 6 bases, with 22 bases sitting between them. The CDR3 runs 16 residues. The CDR3 here is CASSQTGTVEVSEQYF. The DNA for the CDR3 is TGTGCCAGCTCACAAACAGGGACCGTGGAAGTTTCCGAGCAGTACTTC.

V and J are TRBV6-1 and TRBJ1-2; D call uncertain. V dropped 4 bases and J dropped 3 bases, with 15 bases sitting between them. Looked up from germline, CDR1 is MNHNS and CDR2 is SASEGT. This CDR3 spans 15 amino acids. CDR3 nucleotides: TGTGCCAGCAGTGTGAATAGCCCTCGCGACTATGGCTACACCTTC. Its protein is CASSVNSPRDYGYTF.

This clone turned up a few times. This rearrangement joins TRBV2 to TRBJ1-1; TRBD1 aligns across 12 bases. V gave up 4 bases and J gave up 4 bases; unmatched junction bases: 4. The germline V gene has CDR1 SNHLY and CDR2 FYNNEI. CDR3 size: 15 residues. The CDR3, as DNA: TGTGCCAGCAGTGGAATGGGACAGGGGGCCACTGAAGCTTTCTTT. This sequence encodes CASSGMGQGATEAFF.